The clone carrying this T cell receptor (beta chain) has a single count. Method: immunoSEQ multiplex PCR; TCRdb's copy keeps in-frame clones and lacks some. The repertoire holds roughly 260,000 clones, with less than 85% as singletons. This sample is drawn from a study of blood T cell repertoires in COVID-19. Germline-derived CDR1 and CDR2 are SEHNR and FQNEAQ (reference sequence). The length of the CDR3 is 14 residues. With 2 bases removed from V and 1 base from J, the gap between germline ends came to 8 bases. Sequencing used peripheral blood. The chain has TRBV7-9 and TRBJ1-1; no definite D call. The clonotype originates from a woman between 18 and 30 years old with acute or convalescent COVID-19. CDR3 coding DNA: TGTGCCAGCAGCTTATCCCAGTCGAACACTGAAGCTTTCTTT. This translates into CASSLSQSNTEAFF.